These 15 T cell receptor beta chains were sequenced from one sample in a study of T cells in Graves' hyperthyroidism and ophthalmopathy. Researchers took RNA transcripts and amplified the TCR beta CDR3 regions from them. During a first-round RT-PCR of the TCR CDR3, the HTBI primer set was used. TCRdb redid the calling of the multiplex PCR reads with MiXCR, one entry per CDR3 protein. The data hold about 400,000 distinct CDR3 sequences, with about 15% observed a single time. The sample taken for sequencing was blood. The source of these receptors is a woman aged 25 to 39 with Graves' hyperthyroidism.

To note about this clonotype: Since a much larger clone is just one base distant, this may be a read error. The V gene is TRBV10-3, the J gene TRBJ1-5; D perhaps matches TRBD1 (5 bases). CDR3 length equals 15 residues. Germline V gene lookup returns CDR1 ENHRY and CDR2 SYGVKD. V dropped 2 bases and J dropped 3 bases, with 11 bases sitting between them. The CDR3 loop is CAISEKDSYNQPQHF. In DNA form, the CDR3 reads TGTGCCATCAGTGAGAAAGACAGCTACAATCAGCCCCAGCATTTT.

This clonotype was counted ten times or more. The V gene is TRBV7-2, the J gene TRBJ2-1, with TRBD2 identical over 7 bases. From germline, CDR1 is SGHTA and CDR2 FQGNSA. The V and J ends lost 5 bases and 4 bases, in that order; junction bases with no gene match: 17. This CDR3 is 18 amino acids long. The CDR3 DNA sequence: TGTGCCAGCAGCCCTTTCACGGGAGGAATCACAAATTACAATGAGCAGTTCTTC. Translating it yields CASSPFTGGITNYNEQFF.

This clonotype turned up a few times. This chain uses TRBV15 with TRBJ2-7; 7 nucleotides match TRBD1. Trimming at V came to 0 bases and at J to 3 bases, leaving 8 bases not matched to a gene. Looked up from germline, CDR1 is LNHNV and CDR2 is YYDKDF (reference sequence). The CDR3 has 16 amino acids. For the CDR3, the DNA is TGTGCCACCAGCAGAGAGGGCAGGGGGAATCTCTACGAGCAGTACTTC. This gives the protein CATSREGRGNLYEQYF.

Only a few counts were recorded for this clonotype. Being one base from a much bigger clone, this may be a read error. This CDR3 reads CASSPGSNQPRHF. CDR3 DNA: TGTGCCAGCTCACCAGGGAGCAATCAGCCCCGGCATTTT. The V gene is TRBV18, the J gene TRBJ1-5; no clear D. Germline loops: CDR1 KGHSH, CDR2 LQKENI. The CDR3 has 13 amino acids.

This clonotype was recorded at least ten times. The gene calls are TRBV29-1 and TRBJ2-1; D is possibly TRBD1 (5 bases). The CDR3 is 12 amino acids. The V gene's germline CDR1 is SQVTM and CDR2 ANQGSEA. Trimming stripped 6 bases from V and 2 bases from J, with 8 bases between. CDR3 residues: CSVGQTYNEQFF. The CDR3 bases are TGCAGCGTGGGGCAGACCTACAATGAGCAGTTCTTC.

The chain is built from TRBV27 and TRBJ1-2, with D maybe TRBD1 (5 bases). The CDR3 has 13 residues. Germline CDR1 reads MNHEY; CDR2 reads SMNVEV (reference sequence). Trimming cost V 3 bases and J 7 bases, with 12 bases left between them. CDR3 coding DNA: TGTGCCAGCAGTTTTTCAGGGTCGGGTGGCTACACCTTC. It specifies CASSFSGSGGYTF.

This clonotype came up a few times. The chain recombines TRBV29-1 with TRBJ2-1; possibly TRBD2 for D (5 bases). This CDR3 has 15 amino acids. Germline-derived CDR1 and CDR2 are SQVTM and ANQGSEA. The V end lost 0 bases, the J end lost 3 bases, and 12 bases lay between the germline ends. This chain's CDR3 is CSVEDRADNYNEQFF. In nucleotides, the CDR3 is TGCAGCGTTGAAGATCGAGCGGATAACTACAATGAGCAGTTCTTC.

This clonotype was observed at least ten times. The chain uses TRBV7-6 and TRBJ2-1; 10 nucleotides agree with TRBD2. The CDR3 runs to 16 residues. Germline CDR1 is SGHVS and CDR2 is FNYEAQ. Trimming took 5 bases from V and 5 from J; bases not matched to a gene: 9. The CDR3 region is CASSPSAGGPDNEQFF. The DNA for the CDR3 is TGTGCCAGCAGCCCTTCAGCGGGAGGGCCTGACAATGAGCAGTTCTTC.

This clonotype was counted at least ten times. The chain employs TRBV28 and TRBJ1-4; D is possibly TRBD1 (6 bases). Germline V gene sequence: CDR1 MDHEN, CDR2 SYDVKM. Trimming shortened V by 4 bases and J by 8 bases, and 14 bases separated the two germline ends. This CDR3 contains 14 residues. The CDR3, as DNA: TGTGCCAGCAGTTCGGACAGCGGTGGCGAAAAACTGTTTTTT. This codes for CASSSDSGGEKLFF.

This clonotype has ten or more counts. V usage is TRBV18 and J usage is TRBJ2-5, with a tentative D call TRBD2 (6 bases). Per germline, CDR1 KGHSH and CDR2 LQKENI. This CDR3 is 15 amino acids long. V shed 2 bases and J shed 0 bases, with 10 bases lying between them. In DNA, the CDR3 is TGTGCCAGCTCACCAAGGGCGGGGTACCAAGAGACCCAGTACTTC. Translation: CASSPRAGYQETQYF.

This clonotype was counted ten times or more. The chain links TRBV11-3 to TRBJ2-1; 8 bases are shared with TRBD1. CDR1 is SGHNT, CDR2 YENEEA, per germline. The junction had 7 bases not matched to a gene; V was cut back by 5 bases and J by 7 bases. This CDR3 region has 14 residues. CDR3 sequence: CASSQQGVGNEQFF. CDR3 nucleotides: TGTGCCAGCAGCCAACAGGGGGTCGGAAATGAGCAGTTCTTC.

The gene calls are TRBV5-1 and TRBJ2-1; TRBD2 aligns across 13 bases. The CDR3 is 16 residues long. V was clipped by 4 bases and J by 12 bases; unmatched bases: 13. Germline lookup yields CDR1 SGHRS and CDR2 YFSETQ. The CDR3 loop reads CASSPKTGTSGIGQFF. CDR3 DNA: TGCGCCAGCAGCCCGAAAACCGGGACTAGCGGGATTGGGCAGTTCTTC.

This clonotype was seen a handful of times. V gene TRBV5-1 combines with J gene TRBJ2-1; 8 bases are shared with TRBD2. The CDR3 consists of 15 residues. Germline V gives CDR1 SGHRS, CDR2 YFSETQ. Trimming at V came to 5 bases and at J to 4 bases, leaving 8 bases not matched to a gene. In nucleotides, the CDR3 is TGCGCCAGCAGAGGAAGGACTAGCCGTTACAATGAGCAGTTCTTC. This translates into CASRGRTSRYNEQFF.

The chain employs TRBV12-5 and TRBJ2-7; TRBD2 aligns across 9 bases. From germline, CDR1 is LGHNT and CDR2 FRNRAP. The CDR3 extends over 14 amino acids. Losses at the gene ends were 7 bases for V and 0 bases for J; bases not matched to a gene: 4. CDR3 in amino acids: CASAYSGSSYEQYF. CDR3 bases: TGTGCTAGTGCCTATAGCGGGAGCTCCTACGAGCAGTACTTC.

The sample holds a few counts of this clonotype. The V gene is TRBV20-1, the J gene TRBJ2-1; 8 nucleotides match TRBD2. Looked up from germline, CDR1 is DFQATT and CDR2 is SNEGSKA (reference sequence). The length of the CDR3 is 15 residues. V trimming: 1 base; J trimming: 7 bases; junction bases outside the gene matches: 9. The CDR3, as DNA: TGCAGTGCTAGAGTAGGGAGCGGGAGCTCGAATGAGCAGTTCTTC. Its translation is CSARVGSGSSNEQFF.